The 23 T cell receptor beta chains below come from one sample, sequenced in a study of T cells in Graves' hyperthyroidism and ophthalmopathy. Regions amplified from RNA transcripts were the TCR beta CDR3 regions. TCR CDR3 underwent first-round RT-PCR with the HTBI primer set. TCRdb reprocessed the multiplex PCR reads via MiXCR and lists one record per CDR3 protein. The sample consists of around 500,000 distinct CDR3 sequences, roughly 15% of them appearing once. Sequences were obtained from blood. These receptors all come from a woman aged 40-49 years with Graves' hyperthyroidism.

This clonotype has a handful of counts. The CDR3 nucleotides are TGTGCCAGCAGCGAGAGGACACAATACAATGAGCAGTTCTTC. It yields the protein CASSERTQYNEQFF. The chain uses TRBV6-1 and TRBJ2-1, with TRBD1 as a possible D gene (5 bases). Germline-derived CDR1 and CDR2 are MNHNS and SASEGT. V dropped 6 bases and J dropped 4 bases, with 13 bases sitting between them. The CDR3 consists of 14 residues.

The table lists this clonotype with many counts. The V gene is TRBV6-1, the J gene TRBJ2-3, with D maybe TRBD1 (5 bases). The germline V and J ends were trimmed by 8 bases and 1 base, with 10 bases remaining between them. Germline loops: CDR1 MNHNS, CDR2 SASEGT. This CDR3 has 13 amino acids. The CDR3 DNA sequence: TGTGCCAGCGGACAACAGGGCACAGATACGCAGTATTTT. It yields the protein CASGQQGTDTQYF.

This clonotype was recorded many times. The chain employs TRBV15 and TRBJ2-2; 7 nucleotides agree with TRBD2. CDR3 size: 17 residues. Per germline, CDR1 LNHNV and CDR2 YYDKDF (reference sequence). V trimming: 1 base; J trimming: 0 bases; junction bases outside the gene matches: 5. The CDR3 DNA follows: TGTGCCACCAGCAGAGCCACACTAGCGCCGAACACCGGGGAGCTGTTTTTT. Translation gives CATSRATLAPNTGELFF.

CDR3 in amino acids: CASTPGSAGELFF. The CDR3 DNA sequence: TGTGCCAGCACCCCAGGGAGCGCCGGGGAGCTGTTTTTT. This chain connects TRBV3-1 to TRBJ2-2, with D perhaps being TRBD1 or TRBD2 (5 bases each). The V gene lost 7 bases and the J gene lost 6 bases, with 12 bases spanning the gap. This CDR3 region has 13 residues. Germline V gene sequence: CDR1 LGHDT, CDR2 YNNKEL (reference sequence).

This clonotype was picked up many times. The gene calls are TRBV18 and TRBJ2-5, with D possibly being TRBD1 (7 bases). This CDR3 has 14 residues. The germline V gene has CDR1 KGHSH and CDR2 LQKENI. V shed 4 bases and J shed 4 bases, with 13 bases lying between them. CDR3 in amino acids: CASSLQGEVETQYF. CDR3 nucleotides: TGTGCCAGCTCACTCCAGGGGGAGGTAGAGACCCAGTACTTC.

The rearrangement uses TRBV3-1 and TRBJ2-3; 9 positions agree with TRBD2. V gave up 3 bases and J gave up 2 bases; unmatched junction bases: 9. The CDR3 length is 17 residues. Germline CDR1 LGHDT, CDR2 YNNKEL (reference sequence). This CDR3 is CASSHRMTSGTTDTQYF. The CDR3 DNA reads as TGTGCCAGCAGCCACAGAATGACTAGCGGAACCACAGATACGCAGTATTTT.

This clonotype was seen repeatedly, ten times or more. V usage is TRBV6-1 and J usage is TRBJ2-4, with D maybe TRBD2 (6 bases). The CDR3 spans 14 residues. With 10 bases removed from V and 8 bases from J, the gap between germline ends came to 21 bases. Germline lookup yields CDR1 MNHNS and CDR2 SASEGT. The DNA for the CDR3 is TGTGCCACGCAAACCGGGGCAGGAGGGGACATTCAGTACTTC. Its protein is CATQTGAGGDIQYF.

At least ten counts were recorded for this clonotype. V and J are TRBV10-3 and TRBJ2-3; TRBD2 is a possible D gene (5 bases). Germline-derived CDR1 and CDR2 are ENHRY and SYGVKD. Trimming shortened V by 2 bases and J by 4 bases, and 10 bases separated the two germline ends. The CDR3 length is 14 residues. CDR3 in amino acids: CAISEVGEADTQYF. DNA for the CDR3: TGTGCCATCAGTGAGGTGGGAGAAGCAGATACGCAGTATTTT.

This clonotype was picked up many times. This chain's CDR3 is CASSPVRAETQYF. DNA of the CDR3: TGTGCCAGCTCACCAGTCCGAGCGGAGACCCAGTACTTC. The chain links TRBV18 to TRBJ2-5; no clear D. CDR3 length equals 13 residues. The V and J ends lost 2 bases and 5 bases respectively, with 9 bases between them. CDR1 and CDR2 (germline): KGHSH, LQKENI.

There are many counts of this clonotype. The V call is TRBV7-9, the J call TRBJ2-7; D might be TRBD2 (6 bases). The CDR3 is made up of 14 amino acids. Trimming took 1 base from V and 5 from J, leaving 12 bases between them. Germline CDR1 is SEHNR and CDR2 is FQNEAQ (reference sequence). The CDR3, as DNA: TGTGCCAGCAGCTTAGACGCCGGGAGCCACGAGCAGTACTTC. Its translation: CASSLDAGSHEQYF.

This clonotype was seen at least ten times. The chain uses TRBV5-1 and TRBJ2-1, with D maybe TRBD2 (6 bases). The CDR3 has 15 residues. Germline CDR1 reads SGHRS; CDR2 reads YFSETQ. The ends were cut back, 0 bases at V and 4 bases at J, with 11 bases in the middle. The DNA for the CDR3 is TGCGCCAGCAGCTTGGAGGCGGGGTTATACAATGAGCAGTTCTTC. Its protein product is CASSLEAGLYNEQFF.

This clonotype was counted many times. The rearrangement uses TRBV11-2 and TRBJ2-7; D gene uncertain. The CDR3 totals 11 residues. Trimming cost V 5 bases and J 4 bases, with 6 bases left between them. Germline V gives CDR1 SGHAT, CDR2 FQNNGV. CDR3 sequence (DNA): TGTGCCAGCAGCCCGGAATACGAGCAGTACTTC. This translates into CASSPEYEQYF.

This clonotype was found many times. The chain uses TRBV28 and TRBJ2-7; 7 bases align to TRBD1. J was trimmed by 1 base and V by 3 bases; bases with no gene match: 9. This CDR3 has 16 amino acids. CDR1 is MDHEN, CDR2 SYDVKM, per germline. The CDR3 DNA reads as TGTGCCAGCAGTTTTAATGTGGACAGGTCTTCCTACGAGCAGTACTTC. It encodes CASSFNVDRSSYEQYF. The whole variable domain, remainder taken from reference TRBV28 and TRBJ2-7, is DVKVTQSSRYLVKRTGEKVFLECVQDMDHENMFWYRQDPGLGLRLIYFSYDVKMKEKGDIPEGYSVSREKKERFSLILESASTNQTSMYLCASSFNVDRSSYEQYFGPGTRLTVT.

This clonotype was observed at least ten times. The rearrangement joins TRBV28 to TRBJ2-3, with TRBD1 matching 7 bases. V was clipped by 2 bases and J by 4 bases; unmatched bases: 3. Per germline, CDR1 MDHEN and CDR2 SYDVKM. CDR3 length: 14 amino acids. CDR3 DNA: TGTGCCAGCAGTTTAAGTCAGGGGGCAGATACGCAGTATTTT. Its translation: CASSLSQGADTQYF. Drawing the rest from reference TRBV28 and TRBJ2-3, the complete variable domain is DVKVTQSSRYLVKRTGEKVFLECVQDMDHENMFWYRQDPGLGLRLIYFSYDVKMKEKGDIPEGYSVSREKKERFSLILESASTNQTSMYLCASSLSQGADTQYFGPGTRLTVL.

This clonotype was seen more than once but under ten times. This CDR3 is CASSLDGSLGTDTQYF. For the CDR3, the DNA is TGTGCCAGCAGTCTCGACGGGAGTCTAGGCACAGATACGCAGTATTTT. This sequence joins TRBV6-1 and TRBJ2-3, with D maybe TRBD2 (6 bases). V lost 5 bases and J lost 1, with 16 bases in between. The germline CDR1 and CDR2 sequences are MNHNS and SASEGT. The CDR3 loop spans 16 amino acids.

This clonotype came up many times. The chain has TRBV20-1 and TRBJ2-3; perhaps D is TRBD1 or TRBD2 (5 bases each). The germline V and J ends were trimmed by 2 bases and 0 bases, with 9 bases remaining between them. Germline CDR1 is DFQATT and CDR2 is SNEGSKA (reference sequence). The CDR3 is 14 amino acids. DNA for the CDR3: TGCAGTGCTAGATGGGGACCGAGCACAGATACGCAGTATTTT. Amino acid sequence: CSARWGPSTDTQYF.

Many counts were recorded for this clonotype. The chain recombines TRBV5-1 with TRBJ2-1; D is perhaps TRBD2 (5 bases). The CDR3 loop spans 13 amino acids. V lost 2 bases, J lost 4 bases, and 7 bases lay in between. Per germline, CDR1 SGHRS and CDR2 YFSETQ. CDR3 DNA sequence: TGCGCCAGCAGCTTCACGGGGTACAATGAGCAGTTCTTC. Protein sequence: CASSFTGYNEQFF.

Only a few counts were recorded for this clonotype. This rearrangement joins TRBV9 to TRBJ2-1; D ambiguous. CDR3 size: 15 residues. Germline V gives CDR1 SGDLS, CDR2 YYNGEE. Trimming cost V 2 bases and J 0 bases, with 9 bases left between them. The CDR3 DNA reads as TGTGCCAGCAGCGTGAACGGCCGCTCCTACAATGAGCAGTTCTTC. Amino acid sequence: CASSVNGRSYNEQFF.

This clonotype has just a few counts. The chain combines TRBV7-2 with TRBJ2-1; no reliable D call. Trimming took off 5 bases at V and 7 bases at J, with 18 bases between the two ends. CDR3 length equals 15 residues. CDR1 and CDR2 from the germline V gene are SGHTA and FQGNSA. The CDR3 DNA reads as TGTGCCAGCAGCCGAGATTCGGGCCTCCTGAATGAGCAGTTCTTC. Protein product: CASSRDSGLLNEQFF.

V usage is TRBV6-1 and J usage is TRBJ2-7; 9 positions agree with TRBD2. V lost 10 bases and J lost 3; bases outside the gene matches: 10. The germline gives CDR1 MNHNS, CDR2 SASEGT. This CDR3 region has 14 residues. The CDR3 DNA follows: TGTGCCACCGAAAAAGCGGGAGGAGTCTACGAGCAGTACTTC. It translates to CATEKAGGVYEQYF.

This clonotype was seen ten or more times. The rearrangement uses TRBV12-3 or TRBV12-4 and TRBJ1-1; weak D call: TRBD1 (5 bases). The CDR3 totals 18 residues. The V end was cut by 5 bases, the J end by 1 base, with 23 bases between. This CDR3 reads CASSTTLFGGGGNTEAFF. In nucleotides, the CDR3 is TGTGCCAGCAGTACCACCCTGTTCGGGGGGGGGGGGAACACTGAAGCTTTCTTT.

This clonotype was counted at least ten times. J is TRBJ2-1 and V is TRBV5-4; 9 bases are shared with TRBD1. CDR1 and CDR2 from the germline V gene are SGHNT and YYREEE (reference sequence). CDR3 length: 15 amino acids. V was clipped by 4 bases and J by 4 bases; unmatched bases: 6. CDR3 bases: TGTGCCAGCAGCACGGGACAGGGATGGTACAATGAGCAGTTCTTC. Translating it yields CASSTGQGWYNEQFF.

A remark on this clonotype: This may arise from a read error, as a much more abundant clone is one base away. The J gene is TRBJ1-1, the V gene TRBV20-1, with TRBD1 matching over 9 bases. With 4 bases clipped from V and 4 bases from J, the junction kept 4 bases outside the gene matches. The CDR3 sequence is 13 residues long. Germline V gene lookup returns CDR1 DFQATT and CDR2 SNEGSKA (reference sequence). The CDR3 region has the DNA TGCAGTGCTAAGAGGACAGGGGTCACTGAAGCTTTCTTT. Its protein product is CSAKRTGVTEAFF.